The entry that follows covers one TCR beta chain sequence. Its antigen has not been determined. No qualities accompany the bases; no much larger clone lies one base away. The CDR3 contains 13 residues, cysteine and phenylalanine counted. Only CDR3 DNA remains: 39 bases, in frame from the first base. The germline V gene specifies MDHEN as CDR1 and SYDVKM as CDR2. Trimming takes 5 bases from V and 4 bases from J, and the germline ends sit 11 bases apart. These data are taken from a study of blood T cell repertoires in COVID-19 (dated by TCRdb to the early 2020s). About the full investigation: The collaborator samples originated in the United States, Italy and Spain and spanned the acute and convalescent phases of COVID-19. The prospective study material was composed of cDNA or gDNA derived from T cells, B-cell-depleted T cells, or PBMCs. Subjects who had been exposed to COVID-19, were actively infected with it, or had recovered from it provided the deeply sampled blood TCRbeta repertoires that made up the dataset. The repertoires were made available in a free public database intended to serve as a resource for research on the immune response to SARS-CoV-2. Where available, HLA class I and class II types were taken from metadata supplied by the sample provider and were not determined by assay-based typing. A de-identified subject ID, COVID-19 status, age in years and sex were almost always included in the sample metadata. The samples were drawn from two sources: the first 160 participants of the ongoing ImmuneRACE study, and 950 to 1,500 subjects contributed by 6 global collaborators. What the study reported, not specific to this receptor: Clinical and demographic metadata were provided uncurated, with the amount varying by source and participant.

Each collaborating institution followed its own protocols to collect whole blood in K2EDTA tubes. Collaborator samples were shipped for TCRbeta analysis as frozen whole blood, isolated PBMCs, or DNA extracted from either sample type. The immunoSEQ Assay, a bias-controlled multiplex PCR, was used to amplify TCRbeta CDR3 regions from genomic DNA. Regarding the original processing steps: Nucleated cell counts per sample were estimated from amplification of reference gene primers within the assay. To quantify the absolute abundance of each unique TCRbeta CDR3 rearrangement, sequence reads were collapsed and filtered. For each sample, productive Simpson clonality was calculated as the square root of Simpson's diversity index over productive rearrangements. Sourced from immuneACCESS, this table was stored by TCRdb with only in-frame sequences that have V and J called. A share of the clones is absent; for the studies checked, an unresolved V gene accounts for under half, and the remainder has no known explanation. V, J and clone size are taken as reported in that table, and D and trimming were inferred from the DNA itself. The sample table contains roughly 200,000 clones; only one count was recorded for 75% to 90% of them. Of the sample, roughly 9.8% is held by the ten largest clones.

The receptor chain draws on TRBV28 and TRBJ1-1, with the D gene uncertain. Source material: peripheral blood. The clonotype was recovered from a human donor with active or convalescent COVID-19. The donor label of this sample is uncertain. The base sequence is TGTGCCAGCAGTCCCCGAGTAGTCACTGAAGCTTTCTTT. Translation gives CASSPRVVTEAFF.